These 32 T cell receptor beta chains share one sample of origin, sequenced in a study of blood T cell repertoires in COVID-19. Measured with immunoSEQ multiplex PCR; TCRdb has only the in-frame clones, and not every one. The sample lists approximately 170,000 clones, approximately 85% occurring once. Sequencing input: peripheral blood. The source of these receptors is a man aged 55-75 years who had recovered from COVID-19.

The rearrangement links TRBV28 to TRBJ1-5; TRBD1 agrees at 9 bases. The CDR3 loop spans 15 amino acids. V was pared by 11 bases and J by 5 bases, with 13 bases of the junction left unmatched. Looked up from germline, CDR1 is MDHEN and CDR2 is SYDVKM. As DNA, the CDR3 is TGTGCCCTACAAGGGGACAGGGAAGAAGATCAGCCCCAGCATTTT. Its translation: CALQGDREEDQPQHF.

Concerning this clone: This specimen includes other DNA sequences encoding the same CDR3. This sequence joins TRBV2 and TRBJ2-3; 8 nucleotides agree with TRBD2. The CDR3 covers 16 residues. Germline CDR1 is SNHLY and CDR2 is FYNNEI. The V and J ends lost 5 bases and 4 bases, in that order; junction bases with no gene match: 11. The CDR3 protein is CASSRSGGARPDTQYF. The CDR3 nucleotides are TGTGCCAGCAGTCGGTCGGGGGGGGCGCGCCCAGATACGCAGTATTTT.

The rearrangement joins TRBV6-2 or TRBV6-3 to TRBJ2-4; TRBD1 matches 11 bases. The germline V gene encodes CDR1 MNHEY and CDR2 SVGEGT. V shed 5 bases and J 7 bases; nucleotides not matched to a gene: 4. This CDR3 region has 14 residues. The CDR3 spells CASSPGTGGNIQYF. CDR3 DNA: TGTGCCAGCAGTCCCGGGACAGGGGGGAACATTCAGTACTTC.

This clone was counted once. The V and J genes are TRBV27 and TRBJ2-5; D not resolved. From germline, CDR1 is MNHEY and CDR2 SMNVEV (reference sequence). Trimming stripped 3 bases from V and 0 bases from J, with 2 bases between. This CDR3 has 12 residues. The CDR3 spells CASSFYQETQYF. Written as DNA, the CDR3 is TGTGCCAGCAGTTTCTACCAAGAGACCCAGTACTTC.

The chain links TRBV5-4 to TRBJ2-7, with 10 bases matching TRBD1. V shed 4 bases, J shed 2 bases, and the junction held 3 bases outside the gene matches. The CDR3 totals 14 residues. From germline, CDR1 is SGHNT and CDR2 YYREEE (reference sequence). The CDR3 loop reads CASSPGTGAYEQYF. CDR3 nucleotide sequence: TGTGCCAGCAGCCCCGGGACAGGGGCCTACGAGCAGTACTTC.

The chain combines TRBV7-2 with TRBJ2-5; perhaps TRBD2 as D (6 bases). This CDR3 comprises 14 residues. Deletions cut 5 bases from V and 4 bases from J, with 14 bases between. CDR1 and CDR2 (germline): SGHTA, FQGNSA. The CDR3 bases are TGTGCCAGCAGCCCGACGACTAGTGCAGAGACCCAGTACTTC. This codes for CASSPTTSAETQYF.

The chain couples TRBV28 to TRBJ1-2, with D possibly matching TRBD1 (5 bases). Per germline, CDR1 MDHEN and CDR2 SYDVKM. This CDR3 spans 15 amino acids. V was shortened by 2 bases and J by 2 bases, with 12 bases between the two germline ends. The CDR3 is CASSLKRQGNYGYTF. The CDR3 DNA follows: TGTGCCAGCAGTTTAAAGAGGCAGGGAAACTATGGCTACACCTTC.

The chain joins TRBV5-1 to TRBJ1-4; TRBD1 matches 8 bases. CDR3 length: 17 amino acids. V lost 0 bases, J lost 8 bases, and 12 bases stayed unmatched. Germline V gene lookup returns CDR1 SGHRS and CDR2 YFSETQ. DNA for the CDR3: TGCGCCAGCAGCTTGGAGAACAGGGGGGAGATTGGGGAAAAACTGTTTTTT. Its protein product is CASSLENRGEIGEKLFF.

The rearrangement joins TRBV30 to TRBJ1-2, with D unresolved. The V and J ends lost 1 base and 1 base respectively, with 25 bases between them. Germline CDR1 is GTSNPN and CDR2 is SVGIG (reference sequence). This CDR3 has 19 residues. This CDR3 is CAWSDAYYQRTEGNYGYTF. In DNA, the CDR3 is TGTGCCTGGAGTGACGCCTATTATCAGCGAACGGAGGGTAACTATGGCTACACCTTC.

DNA for the CDR3: TGCGCCAGCAGCCCCCGGGGACAGGGGTATAATTCACCCCTCCACTTT. It codes for CASSPRGQGYNSPLHF. The chain is built from TRBV4-3 and TRBJ1-6, with TRBD1 identical over 10 bases. CDR3 length: 16 residues. The ends lost 4 bases at V and 4 bases at J; junction bases unmatched: 4. CDR1 and CDR2 from the germline V gene are LGHNA and YSLEER.

The V gene is TRBV20-1, the J gene TRBJ2-7; D perhaps matches TRBD1 (6 bases). CDR1 is DFQATT and CDR2 is SNEGSKA in the germline V gene (reference sequence). The CDR3 has 14 amino acids. Trimming stripped 3 bases from V and 0 bases from J, with 12 bases between. The CDR3 coding sequence is TGCAGTGCTAGTATACAGGGAAGCTCCTACGAGCAGTACTTC. Its translation is CSASIQGSSYEQYF.

The chain has TRBV12-3 or TRBV12-4 and TRBJ1-2; 7 nucleotides agree with TRBD1. The length of the CDR3 is 13 residues. V trimming: 3 bases; J trimming: 3 bases; junction bases outside the gene matches: 1. The CDR3 sequence is CASSLGTDYGYTF. The CDR3 bases are TGTGCCAGCAGTTTGGGGACAGACTATGGCTACACCTTC.

The gene calls are TRBV4-3 and TRBJ2-3; 7 bases line up with TRBD2. Germline CDR1 reads LGHNA; CDR2 reads YSLEER. The CDR3 length is 15 residues. V was pared by 5 bases and J by 1 base, with 6 bases of the junction left unmatched. CDR3 protein: CASSSSLAGTDTQYF. The CDR3 DNA follows: TGCGCCAGCAGCAGTAGCCTAGCGGGCACAGATACGCAGTATTTT.

The V gene is TRBV10-3, the J gene TRBJ1-1; D not certain. Between the trimmed V and J ends, which lost 3 bases and 7 bases, there was a span of 15 bases. Germline CDR1 ENHRY, CDR2 SYGVKD. The CDR3 extends over 14 amino acids. The CDR3 coding sequence is TGTGCCATCAGTGAACGGGGAGGGAGTAGTGAAGCTTTCTTT. Its translation: CAISERGGSSEAFF.

The gene calls are TRBV19 and TRBJ2-3; tentative D call: TRBD2 (7 bases). V was cut by 7 bases and J by 4 bases, with 18 bases left in between. Germline loops: CDR1 LNHDA, CDR2 SQIVND (reference sequence). The CDR3 length is 15 residues. CDR3 in DNA: TGTGCCAGTAATTCTCCGGGGGGCAGGGCAGATACGCAGTATTTT. It encodes CASNSPGGRADTQYF.

The chain couples TRBV2 to TRBJ2-2; 8 nucleotides match TRBD1. CDR3 length: 13 amino acids. Germline V gene sequence: CDR1 SNHLY, CDR2 FYNNEI. With 10 bases clipped from V and 5 bases from J, the junction kept 6 bases outside the gene matches. DNA for the CDR3: TGTGCCACCAACAGGGGGGAAACCGGGGAGCTGTTTTTT. This encodes CATNRGETGELFF.

The chain uses TRBV7-3 and TRBJ2-7, with TRBD2 identical over 13 bases. Germline CDR1 SGHTA, CDR2 FQGTGA. This CDR3 is 15 amino acids long. Trimming removed 5 bases from V and 2 bases from J; junction bases left unmatched: 3. CDR3 protein: CASSPGTSGAYEQYF. In DNA, the CDR3 is TGTGCCAGCAGCCCTGGGACTAGCGGGGCCTACGAGCAGTACTTC.

Here the CDR3 reads CASTTTSREKLFF. CDR3 sequence (DNA): TGTGCCAGTACCACTACTAGCCGGGAAAAACTGTTTTTT. This sequence joins TRBV19 and TRBJ1-4, with D hard to call. The germline gives CDR1 LNHDA, CDR2 SQIVND (reference sequence). The V end lost 7 bases, the J end lost 8 bases, and 14 bases lay between the germline ends. The CDR3 covers 13 residues.

The rearrangement links TRBV27 to TRBJ2-7, with 9 nucleotides matching TRBD1. Germline values: CDR1 MNHEY, CDR2 SMNVEV (reference sequence). Trimming at V came to 3 bases and at J to 5 bases, leaving 2 bases not matched to a gene. The CDR3 runs 13 residues. CDR3 nucleotide sequence: TGTGCCAGCAGTTTTGGGACAGGGAACGAGCAGTACTTC. Protein product: CASSFGTGNEQYF.

The V call is TRBV5-1, the J call TRBJ1-3; maybe TRBD1 (5 bases). The CDR3 has 14 residues. Germline CDR1 and CDR2: SGHRS and YFSETQ. Trimming left V 3 bases short and J 2 bases short, with 9 bases between. The CDR3 spells CASSYLGPGNTIYF. For the CDR3, the DNA is TGCGCCAGCAGCTATCTGGGGCCTGGAAACACCATATATTTT. Using reference TRBV5-1 and TRBJ1-3 for the parts outside the CDR3, the full variable domain is KAGVTQTPRYLIKTRGQQVTLSCSPISGHRSVSWYQQTPGQGLQFLFEYFSETQRNKGNFPGRFSGRQFSNSRSEMNVSTLELGDSALYLCASSYLGPGNTIYFGEGSWLTVV.

The J gene is TRBJ2-2, the V gene TRBV9, with 7 bases that match TRBD2. Germline V gene data show CDR1 as SGDLS and CDR2 as YYNGEE. With 6 bases clipped from V and 1 base from J, the junction kept 9 bases outside the gene matches. The CDR3 has 16 residues. The DNA for the CDR3 is TGTGCCAGCAACTTAGGGGTAGCGGGGAACACCGGGGAGCTGTTTTTT. This sequence encodes CASNLGVAGNTGELFF.

Only one count was recorded for this clone. J is TRBJ2-7 and V is TRBV3-1 (or the pseudogene TRBV3-2); D not resolved. The CDR3 is made up of 15 amino acids. Germline V CDR1 and CDR2: LGHDT, YNNKEL (reference sequence). V was trimmed by 0 bases and J by 2 bases, leaving 11 bases between them. The CDR3 coding sequence is TGTGCCAGCAGCCAAGACAGAGTGGCGGCCTACGAGCAGTACTTC. This codes for CASSQDRVAAYEQYF.

The chain has TRBV27 and TRBJ2-6; TRBD1 aligns across 7 bases. The CDR3 spans 17 residues. Germline V gives CDR1 MNHEY, CDR2 SMNVEV (reference sequence). J lost 0 bases, V lost 5 bases, and 7 bases had no gene match. The CDR3 protein is CASSPDRVPSGANVLTF. The CDR3 coding sequence is TGTGCCAGCAGTCCAGACAGGGTCCCCTCTGGGGCCAACGTCCTGACTTTC.

DNA for the CDR3: TGTGCCAGCAGTTACTCAAACAGGGGGATACACAATGAGCAGTTCTTC. Translated: CASSYSNRGIHNEQFF. The chain combines TRBV6-6 with TRBJ2-1; 8 bases fit TRBD1. The germline gives CDR1 MNHNY, CDR2 SVGAGI (reference sequence). This CDR3 comprises 16 residues. Trimming removed 0 bases from V and 5 bases from J; junction bases left unmatched: 6.

This sequence joins TRBV7-9 and TRBJ1-1; the match to TRBD1 covers 8 bases. CDR1 is SEHNR and CDR2 is FQNEAQ in the germline V gene (reference sequence). The CDR3 contains 12 residues. Unmatched junction bases numbered 0, after V lost 1 base and J lost 8 bases. Written as DNA, the CDR3 is TGTGCCAGCAGCTTAGGGACAGGGGAAGCTTTCTTT. Its protein is CASSLGTGEAFF. The full variable domain, rest sourced from reference TRBV7-9 and TRBJ1-1, is DTGVSQNPRHKITKRGQNVTFRCDPISEHNRLYWYRQTLGQGPEFLTYFQNEAQLEKSRLLSDRFSAERPKGSFSTLEIQRTEQGDSAMYLCASSLGTGEAFFGQGTRLTVV.

The rearrangement joins TRBV5-4 to TRBJ2-7; weak D call: TRBD1 (6 bases). Germline assignment: CDR1 SGHNT and CDR2 YYREEE (reference sequence). V was cut by 4 bases and J by 0 bases, with 14 bases left in between. The CDR3 has 15 amino acids. CDR3 nucleotides: TGTGCCAGCAGCCCCCGGGACACAAGCTCCTACGAGCAGTACTTC. Protein sequence: CASSPRDTSSYEQYF.

With regard to this clone: The junction differs from germline at one of its ends, possibly a read error. The chain links TRBV3-1 (or the pseudogene TRBV3-2) to TRBJ1-3, with 7 bases aligning to TRBD1. Per the germline V gene, CDR1 is LGHDT and CDR2 is YNNKEL (reference sequence). This CDR3 contains 14 residues. The CDR3 nucleotides are TGTGCCAGCAGTCCGACAGGGTCTGGGAACACCATATATTTT. Residues: CASSPTGSGNTIYF.

The chain is built from TRBV2 and TRBJ2-7; maybe TRBD1 (5 bases). Germline lookup yields CDR1 SNHLY and CDR2 FYNNEI. The CDR3 covers 11 residues. Trimming left V 6 bases short and J 6 bases short, with 9 bases between. CDR3: CASRDTIEQYF. DNA for the CDR3: TGTGCCAGCAGGGACACGATCGAGCAGTACTTC.

This chain connects TRBV12-3 or TRBV12-4 to TRBJ2-1; TRBD2 is a possible D gene (6 bases). The CDR3 is 13 amino acids. V shed 5 bases and J shed 1 base, with 6 bases lying between them. The CDR3 is CASSAGSYNEQFF. CDR3 DNA sequence: TGTGCCAGCAGTGCGGGGTCCTACAATGAGCAGTTCTTC.

This sequence joins TRBV6-2 or TRBV6-3 and TRBJ2-1; a possible D gene is TRBD1 (5 bases). The ends were cut back, 0 bases at V and 14 bases at J, with 20 bases in the middle. From germline, CDR1 is MNHEY and CDR2 SVGEGT. The CDR3 sequence is 15 residues long. The CDR3 is CASSYSTARAPKKFF. DNA of the CDR3: TGTGCCAGCAGTTACTCGACGGCCAGGGCCCCAAAAAAGTTCTTC.

V is TRBV6-6 and J is TRBJ2-5; the D gene is possibly TRBD1 (5 bases). The V end lost 6 bases, the J end lost 2 bases, and 16 bases lay between the germline ends. The CDR3 runs 15 residues. CDR1 and CDR2 from the germline V gene are MNHNY and SVGAGI (reference sequence). The DNA for the CDR3 is TGTGCCAGCAGCTCCTCCAGGGCCACACAAGAGACCCAGTACTTC. Its translation: CASSSSRATQETQYF.

The DNA of the CDR3 is TGTGCCACAGGGTTCGATCCAAACTACGAGCAGTACTTC. Encoded protein: CATGFDPNYEQYF. This chain connects TRBV28 to TRBJ2-7; the D gene is possibly TRBD1 (5 bases). Germline lookup yields CDR1 MDHEN and CDR2 SYDVKM. V was cut by 10 bases and J by 3 bases, with 16 bases left in between. The CDR3 has 13 residues.